One sample yielded the 24 T cell receptor beta chains listed below, sequenced in a study of blood T cell repertoires in COVID-19. Produced via immunoSEQ multiplex PCR; TCRdb's table is partial and in-frame only. The data hold roughly 120,000 clones, with 92% observed a single time. Sequencing was carried out using peripheral blood. These receptors were taken from a man between 45 and 60 years old with COVID-19, enrolled during active disease.

This sequence joins TRBV10-3 and TRBJ1-1; 8 nucleotides align to TRBD1. The CDR3 is made up of 14 amino acids. The germline V gene encodes CDR1 ENHRY and CDR2 SYGVKD. V shed 6 bases, J shed 1 base, and the junction held 4 bases outside the gene matches. The CDR3 here is CAISSDRGNTEAFF. The CDR3 bases are TGTGCCATCAGCTCCGACAGGGGGAACACTGAAGCTTTCTTT.

V usage is TRBV7-8 and J usage is TRBJ1-2, with TRBD1 matching 8 bases. The CDR3 contains 14 residues. Germline CDR1 reads SGHVS; CDR2 reads FQNEAQ. After removal of 1 base from V and 4 bases from J, the junction contained 2 bases not matched to a gene. The CDR3 region has the DNA TGTGCCAGCAGCTTAGGACAGGGGACCTATGGCTACACCTTC. Translation: CASSLGQGTYGYTF.

The CDR3: CASSEYKREGQFEQFF. The CDR3 nucleotides are TGTGCCAGCAGTGAATATAAGCGGGAGGGCCAATTTGAGCAGTTCTTC. The chain uses TRBV25-1 and TRBJ2-1, with 10 bases that match TRBD2. Germline V CDR1 and CDR2: MGHDK, SYGVNS. The V gene end was trimmed by 0 bases and the J gene end by 9 bases; junction bases not matched to a gene: 8. CDR3 length equals 16 residues.

The chain uses TRBV5-1 and TRBJ2-3, with 11 bases matching TRBD2. This CDR3 is built from 14 residues. Germline V gives CDR1 SGHRS, CDR2 YFSETQ. After removal of 5 bases from V and 1 base from J, the junction contained 0 bases not matched to a gene. The CDR3, as DNA: TGCGCCAGCAGACTAGCGGGAGGCACAGATACGCAGTATTTT. Protein sequence: CASRLAGGTDTQYF.

The chain uses TRBV5-5 and TRBJ1-5; TRBD1 matches at 11 bases. Trimming removed 0 bases from V and 5 bases from J; junction bases left unmatched: 4. CDR3 length: 16 amino acids. The germline V gene encodes CDR1 SGHKS and CDR2 YYEKEE (reference sequence). The CDR3 protein is CASSLEGQGVDQPQHF. The CDR3 DNA sequence: TGTGCCAGCAGCTTGGAGGGACAGGGGGTTGATCAGCCCCAGCATTTT.

The gene calls are TRBV5-1 and TRBJ1-4, with 8 bases lining up with TRBD1. Germline values: CDR1 SGHRS, CDR2 YFSETQ. CDR3 length equals 15 residues. Trimming removed 4 bases from V and 4 bases from J; junction bases left unmatched: 6. The CDR3 sequence: CASSLQGARNEKLFF. The CDR3 DNA reads TGCGCCAGCAGCCTGCAGGGGGCTCGTAATGAAAAACTGTTTTTT.

The gene calls are TRBV5-1 and TRBJ2-1; 9 positions agree with TRBD2. Trimming removed 0 bases from V and 13 bases from J; junction bases left unmatched: 11. Germline V gene lookup returns CDR1 SGHRS and CDR2 YFSETQ. The CDR3 spans 15 residues. The CDR3 bases are TGCGCCAGCAGCTTGGCCGGTGCGGGAGGGCCGTTACAGTTCTTC. It is translated as CASSLAGAGGPLQFF. Full variable domain (missing parts from reference TRBV5-1 and TRBJ2-1): KAGVTQTPRYLIKTRGQQVTLSCSPISGHRSVSWYQQTPGQGLQFLFEYFSETQRNKGNFPGRFSGRQFSNSRSEMNVSTLELGDSALYLCASSLAGAGGPLQFFGPGTRLTVL.

The chain uses TRBV30 and TRBJ2-7, with D maybe TRBD2 (6 bases). The CDR3 has 13 residues. Germline V gene lookup returns CDR1 GTSNPN and CDR2 SVGIG (reference sequence). V gave up 4 bases and J gave up 7 bases, with 17 bases separating them. The CDR3 spells CAWNLEEGYEQYF. CDR3 DNA sequence: TGTGCCTGGAACTTAGAGGAGGGCTATGAGCAGTACTTC.

The chain is built from TRBV5-1 and TRBJ2-3; 7 nucleotides align to TRBD1. The CDR3 runs to 14 residues. CDR1 SGHRS and CDR2 YFSETQ come from the germline V gene. V shed 2 bases and J 5 bases; nucleotides not matched to a gene: 5. The CDR3 loop reads CASSFGQAGDTQYF. As DNA, the CDR3 is TGCGCCAGCAGCTTTGGACAGGCTGGAGATACGCAGTATTTT.

This sequence joins TRBV6-2 or TRBV6-3 and TRBJ2-1; D not resolved. Germline V gene lookup returns CDR1 MNHEY and CDR2 SVGEGT. The CDR3 covers 15 residues. Trimming stripped 1 base from V and 6 bases from J, with 13 bases between. The CDR3 nucleotides are TGTGCCAGCAGTTACTTCTCCGCCGCCAGCAATGAGCAGTTCTTC. This translates into CASSYFSAASNEQFF.

The genes are TRBV19 and TRBJ2-1; 11 bases match TRBD2. V shed 4 bases and J 7 bases; nucleotides not matched to a gene: 12. Germline CDR1 and CDR2: LNHDA and SQIVND (reference sequence). The CDR3 totals 17 residues. In DNA form, the CDR3 reads TGTGCCAGTAGTAAATTAGCGGGAGGGCCCTCTTCAAATGAGCAGTTCTTC. It yields the protein CASSKLAGGPSSNEQFF.

J is TRBJ1-2 and V is TRBV19, with 9 bases that match TRBD1. In germline, CDR1 is LNHDA, CDR2 SQIVND (reference sequence). The CDR3 runs to 14 residues. The V segment lost 3 bases and the J segment 4 bases; nucleotides outside the gene matches: 3. This CDR3 reads CASSIGTGSYGYTF. The DNA for the CDR3 is TGTGCCAGTAGTATCGGGACAGGGAGCTATGGCTACACCTTC.

This sequence joins TRBV5-6 and TRBJ1-6; D gene ambiguous. Trimming left V 3 bases short and J 8 bases short, with 9 bases between. Germline lookup yields CDR1 SGHDT and CDR2 YYEEEE. The CDR3 runs to 13 residues. For the CDR3, the DNA is TGTGCCAGCAGCTCCGTCCAGGATTCACCCCTCCACTTT. Its translation is CASSSVQDSPLHF. Based on the CDR3 plus reference TRBV5-6 and TRBJ1-6, the full variable domain is DAGVTQSPTHLIKTRGQQVTLRCSPKSGHDTVSWYQQALGQGPQFIFQYYEEEERQRGNFPDRFSGHQFPNYSSELNVNALLLGDSALYLCASSSVQDSPLHFGNGTRLTVT.

The chain joins TRBV7-8 to TRBJ2-7; 7 nucleotides agree with TRBD1. CDR3 length equals 14 residues. The trim removed 5 bases at V and 2 bases at J, leaving 6 bases unmatched. Germline assignment: CDR1 SGHVS and CDR2 FQNEAQ. The CDR3 DNA reads TGTGCCAGCAGCCGAGACAGGGTAACCTACGAGCAGTACTTC. Protein: CASSRDRVTYEQYF.

This chain joins TRBV3-1 (or the pseudogene TRBV3-2) and TRBJ1-6; possibly TRBD1 for D (6 bases). V gave up 2 bases and J gave up 17 bases, with 10 bases separating them. The germline V gene encodes CDR1 LGHDT and CDR2 YNNKEL (reference sequence). The CDR3 is 11 residues long. This CDR3 reads CASSQRTAFHF. CDR3 coding DNA: TGTGCCAGCAGCCAAAGGACAGCCTTCCACTTT.

The rearrangement joins TRBV10-3 to TRBJ2-3; 8 bases align to TRBD2. Germline V gives CDR1 ENHRY, CDR2 SYGVKD. This CDR3 region has 13 residues. V dropped 6 bases and J dropped 6; count of bases not matched to a gene: 5. The CDR3 is CAIRSAGEDTQYF. The CDR3 DNA is TGTGCCATCAGGTCAGCGGGAGAGGATACGCAGTATTTT.

The chain employs TRBV18 and TRBJ2-2; D is undetermined. V lost 6 bases and J lost 0, with 14 bases in between. CDR3 length: 16 residues. The germline V gene encodes CDR1 KGHSH and CDR2 LQKENI. The CDR3 DNA reads TGTGCCAGCTCTCTATGGGCTGGTCCGAACACCGGGGAGCTGTTTTTT. It specifies CASSLWAGPNTGELFF.

This chain links TRBV11-2 with TRBJ2-3; 12 positions agree with TRBD2. The CDR3 has 16 amino acids. Losses at the gene ends were 5 bases for V and 4 bases for J; bases not matched to a gene: 7. CDR1 is SGHAT, CDR2 FQNNGV, per germline. The CDR3 is CASSLTSGRPADTQYF. The CDR3 DNA reads TGTGCCAGCAGCCTGACTAGCGGGAGACCTGCAGATACGCAGTATTTT.

The chain joins TRBV30 to TRBJ1-5; D might be TRBD1 (5 bases). In germline, CDR1 is GTSNPN, CDR2 SVGIG (reference sequence). Trimming took 3 bases from V and 4 from J, leaving 13 bases between them. This CDR3 region has 14 residues. CDR3: CAWSAGQINQPQHF. CDR3 in DNA: TGTGCCTGGAGCGCGGGGCAGATTAATCAGCCCCAGCATTTT. The entire variable domain, with the rest obtained from reference TRBV30 and TRBJ1-5, is as follows: SQTIHQWPATLVQPVGSPLSLECTVEGTSNPNLYWYRQAAGRGLQLLFYSVGIGQISSEVPQNLSASRPQDRQFILSSKKLLLSDSGFYLCAWSAGQINQPQHFGDGTRLSIL.

The V and J genes are TRBV4-3 and TRBJ2-1, with TRBD2 matching over 7 bases. After removal of 0 bases from V and 4 bases from J, the junction contained 6 bases not matched to a gene. Germline lookup yields CDR1 LGHNA and CDR2 YSLEER. CDR3 length equals 16 residues. CDR3 sequence: CASSQDLAGEYNEQFF. The CDR3 region has the DNA TGCGCCAGCAGCCAAGATCTGGCGGGAGAGTACAATGAGCAGTTCTTC.

J is TRBJ2-5 and V is TRBV30; D unresolved. V dropped 1 base and J dropped 1 base, with 7 bases sitting between them. CDR1 GTSNPN and CDR2 SVGIG come from the germline V gene (reference sequence). CDR3 length: 13 residues. Here the CDR3 DNA reads TGTGCCTGGAGTGGATACAGCCAAGAGACCCAGTACTTC. Translation: CAWSGYSQETQYF.

This clone appeared a single time. This sequence joins TRBV27 and TRBJ2-1; 8 positions match TRBD2. Trimming at V came to 5 bases and at J to 0 bases, leaving 9 bases not matched to a gene. The germline CDR1 and CDR2 sequences are MNHEY and SMNVEV (reference sequence). CDR3 size: 17 residues. The CDR3 reads CASSPRPSGSSYNEQFF. CDR3 in DNA: TGTGCCAGCAGTCCCCGCCCGAGCGGGAGCTCCTACAATGAGCAGTTCTTC.

This clone has only a few counts. V gene TRBV7-9 combines with J gene TRBJ2-2; 7 bases are a match to TRBD2. Germline-derived CDR1 and CDR2 are SEHNR and FQNEAQ (reference sequence). The ends lost 5 bases at V and 1 base at J; junction bases unmatched: 10. The length of the CDR3 is 17 residues. This CDR3 is CASSPWVASGNTGELFF. In DNA form, the CDR3 reads TGTGCCAGCAGCCCTTGGGTTGCTAGCGGGAACACCGGGGAGCTGTTTTTT.

The chain couples TRBV28 to TRBJ2-3; TRBD2 matches 7 bases. V lost 5 bases, J lost 4 bases, and 9 bases stayed unmatched. The CDR3 is made up of 15 amino acids. CDR1 is MDHEN and CDR2 is SYDVKM in the germline V gene. The CDR3 nucleotides read TGTGCCAGCAGTCAGGTGGATCTAGCGGCAGATACGCAGTATTTT. This codes for CASSQVDLAADTQYF.